The TCR beta chain under discussion was sequenced for a study of T cells in Graves' hyperthyroidism and ophthalmopathy. The CDR3 has 15 amino acids. V lost 3 bases and J lost 2, with 13 bases in between. Germline-derived CDR1 and CDR2 are WSHSY and SAAADI. RNA transcripts yielded amplified TCR beta CDR3 regions. When the TCR CDR3 underwent first-round RT-PCR, the HTBI primer set was used. TCRdb processed the multiplex PCR reads anew with MiXCR; each CDR3 protein has one entry. The data contain around 700,000 distinct CDR3 sequences, about 35% of them singletons. In making diagnoses, clinical symptoms, serum thyroxine and TRAb, thyroid ultrasound and orbital computed tomography were all used.

The TCR originated in a woman in her 40s with Graves' hyperthyroidism. Sequencing was carried out using blood. The V call is TRBV10-2, the J call TRBJ1-2; maybe TRBD1 (5 bases). The CDR3 DNA reads as TGCGCCAGCAGTGACGGAGGAAGGGGAAACTATGGCTACACCTTC. This codes for CASSDGGRGNYGYTF.